What follows is one T cell receptor (beta chain) and its context. Its antigen is as yet unknown. The length of the CDR3 is 14 residues. Deletions cut 1 base from V and 2 bases from J, with 8 bases between. Germline CDR1 and CDR2: LNHNV and YYDKDF (reference sequence). Using immunoSEQ multiplex PCR, the repertoire was profiled, and TCRdb retains in-frame clones only, with some absent. The sample has some 23,000 clones, approximately 84% seen once. The sample comes from a study of T cells in narcolepsy. On the study more broadly: Donors had narcolepsy type 1 or type 2, or were healthy controls.

Notes on the study in general: Blood of same and different patients, but not healthy controls, reportedly held recurring autoreactive clonotypes. Autoreactive HCRT-specific and TRIB2-specific clonotypes were marked in same-patient CSF-versus-blood CD4+ comparisons. No autoreactive T cell clone sequences appeared in some memory CD4+ repertoires.

V usage is TRBV15 and J usage is TRBJ2-5, with unresolved D. This clonotype was sampled from a human donor with narcolepsy. The sequenced sample consisted of CD45RA- memory CD4+ T cells from PBMCs. The CDR3 nucleotides read TGTGCCACCAGCAGAGTCCGTACTCAAGAGACCCAGTACTTC. This sequence encodes CATSRVRTQETQYF. The variable domain in full, completed from reference TRBV15 and TRBJ2-5, reads DAMVIQNPRYQVTQFGKPVTLSCSQTLNHNVMYWYQQKSSQAPKLLFHYYDKDFNNEADTPDNFQSRRPNTSFCFLDIRSPGLGDTAMYLCATSRVRTQETQYFGPGTRLLVL.